This TCR beta chain was captured in a study of blood T cells in healthy people across ages. About this clonotype itself: Its antigen is currently unknown.

Study-wide points: Diversity estimated from one million T cells was considered an underestimate. Older age went with lower TCR beta diversity per million T cells, in a roughly linear way. Comparison with aged donors showed that long-lived donors had more naive CD4+ cells and higher diversity.

Primers used in a second PCR of about 7 to 12 cycles were a sample-barcoded 5' primer and a J-beta primer mix. Every molecule of cDNA carried a tag from a template-switch adaptor with 12 random nucleotides. TCRdb processed the 5' RACE reads anew with MiXCR; each CDR3 protein has one entry. The sample records 1.5 million to 2 million distinct CDR3 sequences, roughly 50% being singletons. The sample taken for sequencing was blood. The clonotype comes from a woman between 35 and 50 years old in good health.

CDR3 nucleotides: TGTGCCAGCAGCTTTCCCCAGTATGGGGCCAACGTCCTGACTTTC. Translating it yields CASSFPQYGANVLTF. This chain links TRBV7-2 with TRBJ2-6; D is undetermined. The CDR3 covers 15 residues. CDR1 and CDR2 (germline): SGHTA, FQGNSA. Trimming removed 3 bases at V and 3 bases at J, with 9 bases between.